A single sample is the source of the 8 T cell receptor beta chains below, sequenced in a study of a mutant IDH1 vaccine in newly diagnosed glioma. Some clones are missing from TCRdb's copy, which holds only in-frame ones; the method was immunoSEQ multiplex PCR. The data show tens of thousands of clones, around 80% seen once. Sample time point: baseline, week 1 (first vaccination visit). As for treatment: pre-vaccination baseline after standard-of-care therapy. The sequenced sample was PBMCs, obtained from a glioma patient treated with radiotherapy, temozolomide or both. The origin of the receptors is a man aged 35 to 55 with glioma. Some clones in this sample may be carry-over from other donors' samples.

The chain recombines TRBV4-1 with TRBJ2-3; the match to TRBD2 covers 12 bases. There are 17 residues in the CDR3. Germline trimming cut 4 bases from V and 5 bases from J; bases unmatched to any gene: 10. The germline V gene encodes CDR1 MGHRA and CDR2 YSYEKL. The CDR3, as DNA: TGCGCCAGCAGCCCTCCTCCTAGCGGGGGGGCCCAAGATACGCAGTATTTT. Translated: CASSPPPSGGAQDTQYF.

The V call is TRBV15, the J call TRBJ1-5, with D perhaps matching TRBD1 (5 bases). Germline loops: CDR1 LNHNV, CDR2 YYDKDF (reference sequence). The CDR3 is made up of 16 amino acids. V was clipped by 0 bases and J by 7 bases, with 16 bases between them. CDR3 sequence: CATSRDFRGGGQPQHF. Written as DNA, the CDR3 is TGTGCCACCAGCAGAGATTTTCGTGGGGGAGGCCAGCCCCAGCATTTT.

CDR3 sequence: CASSFSQNTQYF. CDR3 in DNA: TGTGCCAGCAGCTTCTCCCAAAATACGCAGTATTTT. V gene TRBV7-9 combines with J gene TRBJ2-3; the D is unclear. V was shortened by 3 bases and J by 7 bases, with 8 bases between the two germline ends. In germline, CDR1 is SEHNR, CDR2 FQNEAQ (reference sequence). The CDR3 covers 12 residues.

The chain employs TRBV2 and TRBJ1-5; no reliable D call. V was shortened by 8 bases and J by 8 bases, with 16 bases between the two germline ends. CDR3 length: 13 amino acids. CDR1 and CDR2 (germline): SNHLY, FYNNEI. The CDR3 loop is CASRTPGDKPQHF. The DNA of the CDR3 is TGTGCCAGCCGGACCCCTGGGGATAAGCCCCAGCATTTT.

The chain joins TRBV6-5 to TRBJ2-5, with 9 bases lining up with TRBD2. Germline V gene sequence: CDR1 MNHEY, CDR2 SVGAGI. The CDR3 is made up of 15 amino acids. After removal of 7 bases from V and 6 bases from J, the junction contained 12 bases not matched to a gene. The CDR3 sequence is CASTEGSGGSKTQYF. The CDR3 DNA reads as TGTGCCAGCACGGAGGGTAGCGGGGGATCCAAGACCCAGTACTTC.

The V gene is TRBV30, the J gene TRBJ1-2; TRBD1 agrees at 8 bases. Germline trimming cut 3 bases from V and 4 bases from J; bases unmatched to any gene: 4. Germline CDR1 GTSNPN, CDR2 SVGIG (reference sequence). The CDR3 is 13 amino acids. Here the CDR3 reads CAWSVGQGYGYTF. CDR3 nucleotide sequence: TGTGCCTGGAGCGTAGGACAGGGCTATGGCTACACCTTC.

The chain uses TRBV19 and TRBJ1-4, with D perhaps matching TRBD1 (5 bases). The CDR3 contains 15 residues. V was shortened by 2 bases and J by 7 bases, with 14 bases between the two germline ends. From germline, CDR1 is LNHDA and CDR2 SQIVND (reference sequence). The CDR3 here is CASSILPRGGEKLFF. The DNA of the CDR3 is TGTGCCAGTAGTATATTGCCCCGGGGGGGTGAAAAACTGTTTTTT.

The chain couples TRBV7-9 to TRBJ1-4; D might be TRBD1 (5 bases). The CDR3 is 19 amino acids. Germline loops: CDR1 SEHNR, CDR2 FQNEAQ (reference sequence). Trimming cost V 5 bases and J 5 bases, with 27 bases left between them. DNA for the CDR3: TGTGCCAGCAGCCCCAAATATGGGCCGTGGGGGACGTCAAATGAAAAACTGTTTTTT. It is translated as CASSPKYGPWGTSNEKLFF.